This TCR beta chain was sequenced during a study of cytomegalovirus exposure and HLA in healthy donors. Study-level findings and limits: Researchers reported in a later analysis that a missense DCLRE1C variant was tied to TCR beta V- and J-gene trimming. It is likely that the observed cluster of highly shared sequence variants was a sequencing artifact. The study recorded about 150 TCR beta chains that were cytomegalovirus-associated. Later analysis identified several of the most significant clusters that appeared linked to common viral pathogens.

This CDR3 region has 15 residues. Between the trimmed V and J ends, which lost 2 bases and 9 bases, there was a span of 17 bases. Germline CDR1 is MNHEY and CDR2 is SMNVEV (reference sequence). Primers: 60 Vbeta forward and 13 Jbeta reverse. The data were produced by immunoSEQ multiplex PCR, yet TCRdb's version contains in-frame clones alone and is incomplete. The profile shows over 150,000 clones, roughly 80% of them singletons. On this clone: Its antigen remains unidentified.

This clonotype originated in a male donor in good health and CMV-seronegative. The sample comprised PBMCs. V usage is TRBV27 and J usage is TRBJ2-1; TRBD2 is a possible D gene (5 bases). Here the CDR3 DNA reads TGTGCCAGCAGTTTAACGACGGCGGGCATGGGTGAGCAGTTCTTC. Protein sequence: CASSLTTAGMGEQFF.